This T cell receptor beta chain was documented in a study of early T cells in non-severe SARS-CoV-2 infection. Study background: The input, bulk RNA from unsorted whole blood, was sequenced, and chains were unpaired.

Individual cDNA molecules received unique molecular identifiers. MiXCR was run by TCRdb on the 5' RACE reads, yielding one entry per CDR3 protein. The sample comprises 85,000 to 100,000 distinct CDR3 sequences, 8% to 13% of which are singletons, and roughly 5% rests with the top ten. The V gene's germline CDR1 is SGHVS and CDR2 FQNEAQ. V was pared by 0 bases and J by 9 bases, with 10 bases of the junction left unmatched. The CDR3 length is 15 residues. This clonotype was observed many times. This TCR was sampled from an adult who was a healthcare worker with PCR-confirmed SARS-CoV-2 infection or an uninfected control (not recorded which). The chain employs TRBV7-8 and TRBJ2-7, with 8 bases lining up with TRBD2. What was sequenced was whole blood. The CDR3 DNA is TGTGCCAGCAGCTTAGCGAGGCCGGGAGGGGCGGTGCAGTACTTC. It encodes CASSLARPGGAVQYF. The full variable domain, in which reference TRBV7-8 and TRBJ2-7 provide the parts outside the CDR3, is GAGVSQSPRYKVAKRGQDVALRCDPISGHVSLFWYQQALGQGPEFLTYFQNEAQLDKSGLPSDRFFAERPEGSVSTLKIQRTQQEDSAVYLCASSLARPGGAVQYFGPGTRLTVT.